This T cell receptor beta chain was recorded in a study of cytotoxic CD8 clonotypes in ibrutinib-treated CLL. With 0 bases clipped from V and 4 bases from J, the junction kept 8 bases outside the gene matches. Germline values: CDR1 MRHNA, CDR2 SNTAGT. The CDR3 is made up of 16 amino acids. Data came from immunoSEQ multiplex PCR; TCRdb stores just in-frame clones and leaves some out. The sample includes approximately 100,000 clones, 60% to 80% of them seen just once. The sample here was PBMCs, taken after 12 months of ibrutinib treatment. The TCR was taken from a human donor with chronic lymphocytic leukemia. J is TRBJ2-5 and V is TRBV6-4; 7 nucleotides line up with TRBD1. CDR3 region: CASSDSYAGGRETQYF. Here the CDR3 DNA reads TGTGCCAGCAGTGACTCCTATGCAGGGGGTAGAGAGACCCAGTACTTC.